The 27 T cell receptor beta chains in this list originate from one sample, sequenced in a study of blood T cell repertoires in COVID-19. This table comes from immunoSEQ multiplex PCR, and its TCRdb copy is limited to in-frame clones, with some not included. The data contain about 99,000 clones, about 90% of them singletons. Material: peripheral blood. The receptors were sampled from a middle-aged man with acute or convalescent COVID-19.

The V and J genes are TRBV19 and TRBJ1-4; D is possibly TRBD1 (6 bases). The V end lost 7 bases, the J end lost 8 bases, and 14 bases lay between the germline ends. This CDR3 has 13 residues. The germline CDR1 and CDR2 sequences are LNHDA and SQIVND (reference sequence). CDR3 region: CASTRDTGEKLFF. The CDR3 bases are TGTGCCAGTACCCGGGACACAGGGGAAAAACTGTTTTTT.

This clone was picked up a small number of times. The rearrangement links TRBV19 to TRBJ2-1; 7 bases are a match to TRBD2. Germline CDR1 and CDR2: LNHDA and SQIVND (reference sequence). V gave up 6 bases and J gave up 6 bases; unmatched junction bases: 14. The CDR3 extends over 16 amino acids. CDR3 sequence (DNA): TGTGCCAGTAGACCTTTTGGGGGAGGGCCCTCCAATGAGCAGTTCTTC. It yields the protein CASRPFGGGPSNEQFF.

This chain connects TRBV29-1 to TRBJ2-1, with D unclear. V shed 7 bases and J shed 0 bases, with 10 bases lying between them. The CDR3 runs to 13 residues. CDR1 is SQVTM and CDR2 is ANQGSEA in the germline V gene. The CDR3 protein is CSGYSPSYNEQFF. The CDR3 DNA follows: TGCAGCGGCTACAGTCCCTCCTACAATGAGCAGTTCTTC.

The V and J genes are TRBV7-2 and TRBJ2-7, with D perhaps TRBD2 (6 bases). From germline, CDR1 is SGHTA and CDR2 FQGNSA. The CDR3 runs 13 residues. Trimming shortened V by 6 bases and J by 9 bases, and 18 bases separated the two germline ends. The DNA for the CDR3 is TGTGCCAGCAGTACGATGGGGGGTGGCGGGCAGTACTTC. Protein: CASSTMGGGGQYF.

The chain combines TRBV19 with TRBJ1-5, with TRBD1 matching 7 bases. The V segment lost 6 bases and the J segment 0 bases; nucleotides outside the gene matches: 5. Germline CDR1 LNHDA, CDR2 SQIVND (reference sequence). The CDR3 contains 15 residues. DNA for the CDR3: TGTGCCAGTAGGCGGGACAGCAATAGCAATCAGCCCCAGCATTTT. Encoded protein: CASRRDSNSNQPQHF.

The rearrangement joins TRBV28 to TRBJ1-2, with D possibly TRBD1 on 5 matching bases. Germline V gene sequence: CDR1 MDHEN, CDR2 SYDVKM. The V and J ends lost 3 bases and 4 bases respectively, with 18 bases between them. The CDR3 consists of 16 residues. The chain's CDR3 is CASSFPSFQGGYGYTF. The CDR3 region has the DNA TGTGCCAGCAGTTTTCCCTCCTTTCAGGGCGGCTATGGCTACACCTTC.

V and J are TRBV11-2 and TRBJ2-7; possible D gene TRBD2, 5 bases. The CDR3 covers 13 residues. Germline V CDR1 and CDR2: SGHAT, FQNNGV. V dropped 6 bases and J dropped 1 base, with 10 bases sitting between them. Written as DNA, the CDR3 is TGTGCCAGCAGTAATGGGAGATCCTACGAGCAGTACTTC. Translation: CASSNGRSYEQYF.

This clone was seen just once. CDR3 in amino acids: CASSLFSGAGYEQYF. CDR3 DNA sequence: TGTGCCAGCAGCTTATTCTCGGGTGCGGGGTACGAGCAGTACTTC. The chain uses TRBV11-2 and TRBJ2-7, with D possibly being TRBD2 (6 bases). The CDR3 spans 15 residues. The germline CDR1 and CDR2 sequences are SGHAT and FQNNGV. V shed 2 bases and J shed 4 bases, with 15 bases lying between them. Complete variable domain (other parts from reference TRBV11-2 and TRBJ2-7): EAGVAQSPRYKIIEKRQSVAFWCNPISGHATLYWYQQILGQGPKLLIQFQNNGVVDDSQLPKDRFSAERLKGVDSTLKIQPAKLEDSAVYLCASSLFSGAGYEQYFGPGTRLTVT.

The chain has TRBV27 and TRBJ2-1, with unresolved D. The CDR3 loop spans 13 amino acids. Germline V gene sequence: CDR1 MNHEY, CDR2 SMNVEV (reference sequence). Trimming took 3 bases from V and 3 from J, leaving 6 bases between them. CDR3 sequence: CASSFTNYNEQFF. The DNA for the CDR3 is TGTGCCAGCAGTTTCACTAACTACAATGAGCAGTTCTTC.

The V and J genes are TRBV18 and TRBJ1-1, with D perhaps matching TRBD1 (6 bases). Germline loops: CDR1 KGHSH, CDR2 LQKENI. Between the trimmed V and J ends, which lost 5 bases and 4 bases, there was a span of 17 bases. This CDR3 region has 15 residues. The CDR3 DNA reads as TGTGCCAGCTCAGTGAACAGGGTAGATGGCACTGAAGCTTTCTTT. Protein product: CASSVNRVDGTEAFF. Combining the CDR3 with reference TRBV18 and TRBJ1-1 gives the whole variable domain NAGVMQNPRHLVRRRGQEARLRCSPMKGHSHVYWYRQLPEEGLKFMVYLQKENIIDESGMPKERFSAEFPKEGPSILRIQQVVRGDSAAYFCASSVNRVDGTEAFFGQGTRLTVV.

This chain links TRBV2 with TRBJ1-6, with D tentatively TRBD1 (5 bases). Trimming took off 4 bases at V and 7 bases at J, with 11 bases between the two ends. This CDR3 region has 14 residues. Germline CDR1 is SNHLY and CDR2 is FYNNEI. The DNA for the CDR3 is TGTGCCAGCAGTGGCGGCAGACAGAATTCACCCCTCCACTTT. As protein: CASSGGRQNSPLHF.

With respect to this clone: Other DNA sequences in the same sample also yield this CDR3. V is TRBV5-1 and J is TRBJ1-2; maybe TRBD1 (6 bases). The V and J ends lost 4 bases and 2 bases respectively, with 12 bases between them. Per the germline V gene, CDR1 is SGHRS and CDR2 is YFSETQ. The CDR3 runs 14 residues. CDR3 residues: CASSLRDTNYGYTF. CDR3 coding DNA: TGCGCCAGCAGCCTACGGGACACCAACTATGGCTACACCTTC. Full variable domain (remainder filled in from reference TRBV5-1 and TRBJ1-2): KAGVTQTPRYLIKTRGQQVTLSCSPISGHRSVSWYQQTPGQGLQFLFEYFSETQRNKGNFPGRFSGRQFSNSRSEMNVSTLELGDSALYLCASSLRDTNYGYTFGSGTRLTVV.

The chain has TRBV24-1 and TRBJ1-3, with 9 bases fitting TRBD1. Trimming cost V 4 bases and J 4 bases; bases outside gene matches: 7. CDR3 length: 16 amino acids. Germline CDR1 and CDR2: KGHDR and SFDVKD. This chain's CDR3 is CATSDPGTGPGNTIYF. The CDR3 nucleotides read TGTGCCACCAGTGACCCCGGGACAGGGCCGGGAAACACCATATATTTT.

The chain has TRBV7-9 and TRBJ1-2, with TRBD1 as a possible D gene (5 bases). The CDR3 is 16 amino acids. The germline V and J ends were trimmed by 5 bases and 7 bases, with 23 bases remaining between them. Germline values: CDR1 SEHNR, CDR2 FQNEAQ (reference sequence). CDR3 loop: CASSLLKTEIKSGYTF. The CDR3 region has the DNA TGTGCCAGCAGCCTCCTAAAGACAGAGATTAAGAGTGGCTACACCTTC.

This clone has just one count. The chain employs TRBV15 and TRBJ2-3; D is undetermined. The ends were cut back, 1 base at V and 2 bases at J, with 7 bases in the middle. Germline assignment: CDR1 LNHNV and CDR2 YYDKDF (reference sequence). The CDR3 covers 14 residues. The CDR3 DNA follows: TGTGCCACCAGCAGAGGAGTGCCCACAGATACGCAGTATTTT. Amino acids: CATSRGVPTDTQYF.

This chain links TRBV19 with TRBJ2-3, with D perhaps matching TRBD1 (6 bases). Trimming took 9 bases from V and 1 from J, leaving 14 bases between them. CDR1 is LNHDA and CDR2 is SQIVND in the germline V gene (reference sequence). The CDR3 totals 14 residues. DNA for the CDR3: TGTGCCAGAAGGGGGATACTGGGCACAGATACGCAGTATTTT. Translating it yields CARRGILGTDTQYF.

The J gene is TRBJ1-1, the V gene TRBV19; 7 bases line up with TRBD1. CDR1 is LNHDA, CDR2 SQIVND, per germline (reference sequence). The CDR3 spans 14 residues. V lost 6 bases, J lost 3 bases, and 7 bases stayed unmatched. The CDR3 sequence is CASRSSDRDTEAFF. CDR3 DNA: TGTGCCAGTAGAAGCAGTGACAGGGACACTGAAGCTTTCTTT.

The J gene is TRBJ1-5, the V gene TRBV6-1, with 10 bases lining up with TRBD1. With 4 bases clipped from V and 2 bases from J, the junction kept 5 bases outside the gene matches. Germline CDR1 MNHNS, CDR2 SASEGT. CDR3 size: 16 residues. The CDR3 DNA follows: TGTGCCAGCAGTGCCGGACAGGGGGTGGGCAATCAGCCCCAGCATTTT. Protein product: CASSAGQGVGNQPQHF.

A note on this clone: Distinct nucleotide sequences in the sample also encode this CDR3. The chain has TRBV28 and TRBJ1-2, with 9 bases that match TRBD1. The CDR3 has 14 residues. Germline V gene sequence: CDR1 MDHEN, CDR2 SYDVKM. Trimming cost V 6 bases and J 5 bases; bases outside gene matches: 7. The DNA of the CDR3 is TGTGCCAGCAGCTCCGACAGGGGGGCATATGGCTACACCTTC. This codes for CASSSDRGAYGYTF.

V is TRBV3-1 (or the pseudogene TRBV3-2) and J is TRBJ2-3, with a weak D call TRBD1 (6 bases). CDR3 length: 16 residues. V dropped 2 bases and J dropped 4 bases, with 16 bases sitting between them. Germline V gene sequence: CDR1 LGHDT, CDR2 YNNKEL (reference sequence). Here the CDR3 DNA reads TGTGCCAGCAGCCAAAAGACAGGTCAAGGCTCAGATACGCAGTATTTT. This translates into CASSQKTGQGSDTQYF.

CDR3 protein: CASSGATGYGNTIYF. CDR3 sequence (DNA): TGTGCCAGCAGTGGGGCGACTGGGTACGGAAACACCATATATTTT. The chain employs TRBV28 and TRBJ1-3, with D possibly TRBD1 on 5 matching bases. Trimming took off 5 bases at V and 4 bases at J, with 15 bases between the two ends. This CDR3 has 15 amino acids. Germline CDR1 MDHEN, CDR2 SYDVKM.

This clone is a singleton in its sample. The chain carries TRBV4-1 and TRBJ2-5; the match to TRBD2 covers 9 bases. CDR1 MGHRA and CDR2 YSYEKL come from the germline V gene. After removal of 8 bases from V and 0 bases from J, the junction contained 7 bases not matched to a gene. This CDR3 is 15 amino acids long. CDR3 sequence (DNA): TGCGCCAGCTCAGGAGCTAGCGGGAACCAAGAGACCCAGTACTTC. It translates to CASSGASGNQETQYF.

The CDR3 here is CASSQEVRASSYF. The CDR3 DNA is TGCGCCAGCAGCCAAGAAGTGCGGGCCTCGTCGTATTTT. The chain links TRBV4-1 to TRBJ2-3; weak D call: TRBD2 (5 bases). This CDR3 has 13 residues. In germline, CDR1 is MGHRA, CDR2 YSYEKL. Trimming removed 0 bases from V and 14 bases from J, with 15 bases in between.

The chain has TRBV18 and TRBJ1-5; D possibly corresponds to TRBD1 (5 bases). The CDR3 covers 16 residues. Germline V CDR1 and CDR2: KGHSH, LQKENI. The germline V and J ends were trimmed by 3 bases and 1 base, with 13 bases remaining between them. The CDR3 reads CASSPQQVRSNQPQHF. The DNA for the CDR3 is TGTGCCAGCTCACCTCAACAGGTGCGCAGCAATCAGCCCCAGCATTTT.

The CDR3 loop reads CATSDPGTLDEQFF. The CDR3 region has the DNA TGTGCCACCAGTGATCCGGGGACTCTGGATGAGCAGTTCTTC. The J gene is TRBJ2-1, the V gene TRBV24-1; weak D call: TRBD2 (6 bases). CDR1 is KGHDR and CDR2 is SFDVKD in the germline V gene. The V gene lost 3 bases and the J gene lost 8 bases, with 13 bases spanning the gap. This CDR3 has 14 residues.

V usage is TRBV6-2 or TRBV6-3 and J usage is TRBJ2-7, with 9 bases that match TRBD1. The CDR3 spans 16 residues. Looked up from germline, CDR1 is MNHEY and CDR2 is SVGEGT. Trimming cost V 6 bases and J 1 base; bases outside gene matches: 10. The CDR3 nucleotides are TGTGCCAGCAGCGCTCTCCCCGGGACAGGGTCCTACGAGCAGTACTTC. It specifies CASSALPGTGSYEQYF.

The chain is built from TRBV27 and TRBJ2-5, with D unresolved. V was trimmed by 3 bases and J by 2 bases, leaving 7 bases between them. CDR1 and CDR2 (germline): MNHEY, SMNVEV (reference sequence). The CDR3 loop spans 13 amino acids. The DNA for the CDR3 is TGTGCCAGCAGTTTGATCAGACAAGAGACCCAGTACTTC. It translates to CASSLIRQETQYF.